This T cell receptor (beta chain) was captured by sequencing in a study of blood T cell repertoires in COVID-19. About the research overall: From the United States, Italy and Spain came samples of acute and convalescent COVID-19. The analysed material was cDNA or gDNA that came from T cells, B-cell-depleted T cells, or PBMCs.

Sequencing used immunoSEQ multiplex PCR; TCRdb keeps in-frame clones, though not all of them. This sample has approximately 480,000 clones, with roughly nine tenths found just once. This CDR3 spans 14 amino acids. Trimming left V 6 bases short and J 2 bases short, with 11 bases between. Germline CDR1 MNHNY, CDR2 SVGAGI (reference sequence). Patients at the Seattle site were enrolled during active infection and followed longitudinally. The source is a man younger than 35 with COVID-19, enrolled during active disease. The specimen sequenced was peripheral blood. V is TRBV6-6 and J is TRBJ1-5; D ambiguous. The CDR3 spells CASSNTGGNQPQHF. CDR3 nucleotide sequence: TGTGCCAGCAGCAACACGGGTGGCAATCAGCCCCAGCATTTT.